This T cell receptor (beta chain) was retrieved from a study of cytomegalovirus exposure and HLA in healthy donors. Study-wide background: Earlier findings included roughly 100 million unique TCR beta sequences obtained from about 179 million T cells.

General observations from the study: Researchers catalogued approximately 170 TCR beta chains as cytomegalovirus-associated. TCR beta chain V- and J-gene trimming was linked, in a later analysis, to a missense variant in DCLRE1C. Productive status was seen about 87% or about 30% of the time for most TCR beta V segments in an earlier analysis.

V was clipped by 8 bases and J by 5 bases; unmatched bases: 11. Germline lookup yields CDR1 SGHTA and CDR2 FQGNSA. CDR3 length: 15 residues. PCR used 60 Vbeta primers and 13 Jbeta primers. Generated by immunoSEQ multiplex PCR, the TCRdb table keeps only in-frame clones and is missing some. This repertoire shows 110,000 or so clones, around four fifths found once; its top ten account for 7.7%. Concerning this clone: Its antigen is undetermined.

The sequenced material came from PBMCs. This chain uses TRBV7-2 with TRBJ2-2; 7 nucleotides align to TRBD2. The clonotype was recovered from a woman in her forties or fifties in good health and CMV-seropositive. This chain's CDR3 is CASHNGEGSTGELFF. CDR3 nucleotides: TGTGCCAGCCACAACGGGGAGGGGTCTACCGGGGAGCTGTTTTTT.